This T cell receptor (beta chain) stems from a study of neurological immune-mediated disorders. This clonotype was counted many times. As yet, its antigen is unknown. With V trimmed by 0 bases and J by 10 bases, 9 bases remained unmatched. The CDR3 covers 15 residues. CDR1 and CDR2 (germline): MGHRA, YSYEKL. It was blood bank volunteers in Maryland, USA who made up the healthy controls. 5'RACE generated cDNA with 10-nucleotide random UMIs. Each CDR3 protein is one row after TCRdb ran MiXCR on the 5' RACE reads. The sample includes tens of thousands of distinct CDR3 sequences, 4% to 5.5% seen only once; the top ten take 9% to 10%. The study's findings and limits: CDR3 amino acid sequences of expanded clones were not shared across subjects, a result suggesting private repertoires in all groups.

The TCR originated in a man aged 18 to 30 in good health. The chain employs TRBV4-1 and TRBJ2-4, with 7 bases identical to TRBD1. Sequencing input: CD4+ T cells from blood. CDR3 amino acids: CASSQDWPGQLIQYF. DNA for the CDR3: TGCGCCAGCAGCCAAGATTGGCCGGGACAGTTAATTCAGTACTTC.